These 16 T cell receptor beta chains were all obtained from the same sample, sequenced in a study of OX40 agonist ivuxolimab in advanced cancers. The data were produced by immunoSEQ multiplex PCR, yet TCRdb's version contains in-frame clones alone and is incomplete. Among 45,000 or so clones listed, around 90% were seen once. The sequencing used CD4+ or CD8+ T cells sorted from blood, collected in a trial of the OX40 agonist ivuxolimab. The receptor set was obtained from an adult with an advanced solid tumor such as melanoma, head and neck, liver or kidney cancer.

The sample holds one count of this clone. The rearrangement uses TRBV14 and TRBJ2-5; D not resolved. The V end was cut by 0 bases, the J end by 3 bases, with 11 bases between. The CDR3 sequence is 15 residues long. The germline gives CDR1 SGHDN, CDR2 FVKESK. The CDR3 nucleotides are TGTGCCAGCAGCCAAGAAGGAGACGGAAAAGAGACCCAGTACTTC. Its protein is CASSQEGDGKETQYF.

The chain combines TRBV29-1 with TRBJ2-3; 10 bases map to TRBD1. Germline V lookup: CDR1 SQVTM, CDR2 ANQGSEA. V shed 5 bases, J shed 2 bases, and the junction held 10 bases outside the gene matches. This CDR3 is 16 amino acids long. In DNA, the CDR3 is TGCAGCGTTCACCGACACGGACAGGGGGACACAGATACGCAGTATTTT. Translation gives CSVHRHGQGDTDTQYF.

This chain links TRBV10-3 with TRBJ2-2; 10 bases align to TRBD2. V dropped 2 bases and J dropped 4; count of bases not matched to a gene: 7. The germline V gene encodes CDR1 ENHRY and CDR2 SYGVKD. The CDR3 runs to 17 residues. This CDR3 is CAISERLAGASTGELFF. As DNA, the CDR3 is TGTGCCATCAGTGAGAGGCTAGCGGGGGCTTCCACCGGGGAGCTGTTTTTT.

In the case of this clone: At one end the junction does not follow the germline gene, possibly because of a read error. The sample carries other DNA sequences with the same CDR3. The rearrangement links TRBV19 to TRBJ2-2; 7 bases align to TRBD1. The CDR3 totals 13 residues. Germline V gene sequence: CDR1 LNHDA, CDR2 SQIVND (reference sequence). The CDR3 bases are TGTGCCGGACAGGTCCAGAACACCGGGGAACTGTTTTTT. Translating it yields CAGQVQNTGELFF.

The chain recombines TRBV5-4 with TRBJ2-5, with 7 positions matching TRBD2. V was pared by 0 bases and J by 5 bases, with 4 bases of the junction left unmatched. Germline values: CDR1 SGHNT, CDR2 YYREEE (reference sequence). The CDR3 consists of 14 residues. The CDR3 nucleotides read TGTGCCAGCAGCTTGGACGAGACTAGCGAGACCCAGTACTTC. Protein product: CASSLDETSETQYF. The whole variable domain, remainder taken from reference TRBV5-4 and TRBJ2-5, is ETGVTQSPTHLIKTRGQQVTLRCSSQSGHNTVSWYQQALGQGPQFIFQYYREEENGRGNFPPRFSGLQFPNYSSELNVNALELDDSALYLCASSLDETSETQYFGPGTRLLVL.

The sample holds a few counts of this clone. The rearrangement uses TRBV7-9 and TRBJ2-2; 8 bases match TRBD1. The CDR3 has 15 residues. V was pared by 5 bases and J by 4 bases, with 6 bases of the junction left unmatched. Germline CDR1 is SEHNR and CDR2 is FQNEAQ (reference sequence). Written as DNA, the CDR3 is TGTGCCAGCAGCCACGGACAGGGTGGCACCGGGGAGCTGTTTTTT. This translates into CASSHGQGGTGELFF.

V and J are TRBV5-6 and TRBJ2-7; TRBD1 matches at 10 bases. The trim removed 3 bases at V and 9 bases at J, leaving 9 bases unmatched. This CDR3 has 14 amino acids. From germline, CDR1 is SGHDT and CDR2 YYEEEE. CDR3: CASSSGQGHDGQYF. CDR3 sequence (DNA): TGTGCCAGCAGCTCGGGACAGGGGCACGACGGGCAGTACTTC.

V and J are TRBV19 and TRBJ2-2, with D unresolved. V gave up 10 bases and J gave up 3 bases, with 9 bases separating them. From germline, CDR1 is LNHDA and CDR2 SQIVND (reference sequence). The CDR3 sequence is 12 residues long. The CDR3 region is CATWADTGELFF. DNA of the CDR3: TGTGCCACCTGGGCGGACACCGGGGAGCTGTTTTTT.

The chain combines TRBV12-2 with TRBJ1-1; the table gives TRBD1 as D, unverified against the DNA. TRBV12-2 is marked as a pseudogene. The CDR3 has 18 amino acids. Written as DNA, the CDR3 is TGTGCAAGTCGCTTAGCGCAGGGGGCGAGCCTATGGAACACTGAAGCTTTCTTT. Translation gives CASRLAQGASLWNTEAFF.

The gene calls are TRBV6-5 and TRBJ2-7, with a possible D match to TRBD1 (7 bases). The V and J ends lost 4 bases and 6 bases respectively, with 16 bases between them. The germline V gene has CDR1 MNHEY and CDR2 SVGAGI. CDR3 size: 14 residues. The CDR3 loop is CASSSGAGGSEQYF. CDR3 bases: TGTGCCAGCAGTTCGGGGGCAGGGGGAAGCGAGCAGTACTTC.

This clone was detected once. The gene calls are TRBV4-1 and TRBJ2-7; D is tentatively TRBD1 or TRBD2 (5 bases each). The V gene lost 3 bases and the J gene lost 4 bases, with 19 bases spanning the gap. The germline V gene has CDR1 MGHRA and CDR2 YSYEKL. The CDR3 is 16 residues long. CDR3 region: CASSHETSGAVYEQYF. The CDR3 DNA reads as TGCGCCAGCAGCCATGAAACTTCCGGGGCGGTTTACGAGCAGTACTTC.

The chain carries TRBV11-3 and TRBJ2-3; D call uncertain. Germline CDR1 and CDR2: SGHNT and YENEEA. The CDR3 covers 15 residues. The V end lost 5 bases, the J end lost 3 bases, and 15 bases lay between the germline ends. CDR3 in DNA: TGTGCCAGCAGCACAAGTACTGGAGATACAGATACGCAGTATTTT. This translates into CASSTSTGDTDTQYF.

J is TRBJ2-7 and V is TRBV5-4, with 8 bases aligning to TRBD1. This CDR3 region has 13 residues. Germline CDR1 SGHNT, CDR2 YYREEE (reference sequence). Trimming cost V 4 bases and J 6 bases; bases outside gene matches: 6. The CDR3: CASSLTGVGEQYF. CDR3 DNA: TGTGCCAGCAGCCTGACAGGGGTGGGCGAGCAGTACTTC.

This rearrangement joins TRBV6-5 to TRBJ2-7; D call uncertain. This CDR3 has 14 residues. The germline V gene encodes CDR1 MNHEY and CDR2 SVGAGI. The V gene lost 4 bases and the J gene lost 2 bases, with 12 bases spanning the gap. The CDR3 DNA is TGTGCCAGCAGTTTATGGGAACAAACCTACGAGCAGTACTTC. This translates into CASSLWEQTYEQYF.

This chain uses TRBV27 with TRBJ2-1; TRBD1 might be the D (5 bases). CDR1 MNHEY and CDR2 SMNVEV come from the germline V gene (reference sequence). The CDR3 covers 13 residues. Trimming shortened V by 5 bases and J by 6 bases, and 11 bases separated the two germline ends. The CDR3 here is CASSHPTANEQFF. CDR3 coding DNA: TGTGCCAGCAGTCACCCGACAGCCAATGAGCAGTTCTTC.

The chain has TRBV30 and TRBJ1-1; weak D call: TRBD1 (5 bases). Trimming took 4 bases from V and 5 from J, leaving 14 bases between them. Germline V CDR1 and CDR2: GTSNPN, SVGIG (reference sequence). This CDR3 has 13 residues. The DNA of the CDR3 is TGTGCCTGGACCAGACCCGGGGGGACTGAAGCTTTCTTT. It specifies CAWTRPGGTEAFF.